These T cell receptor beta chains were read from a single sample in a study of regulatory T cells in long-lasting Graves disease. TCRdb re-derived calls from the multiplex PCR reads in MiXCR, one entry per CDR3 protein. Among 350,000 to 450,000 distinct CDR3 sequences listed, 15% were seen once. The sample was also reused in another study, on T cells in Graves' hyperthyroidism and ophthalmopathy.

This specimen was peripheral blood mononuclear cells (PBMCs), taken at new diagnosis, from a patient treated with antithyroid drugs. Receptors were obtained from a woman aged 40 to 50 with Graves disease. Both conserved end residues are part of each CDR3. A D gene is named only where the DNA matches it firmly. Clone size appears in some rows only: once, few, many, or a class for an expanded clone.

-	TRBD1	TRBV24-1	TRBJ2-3	TGTGCCACGACGGGACAGGGGGCAGATACGCAGTATTTT	CATTGQGADTQYF
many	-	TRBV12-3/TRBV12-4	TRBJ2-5	TGTGCCAGCAGTTTCGGGTACAGCCAAGAGACCCAGTACTTC	CASSFGYSQETQYF
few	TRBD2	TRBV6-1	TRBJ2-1	TGTGCCAGCAGGGGACCAGCGGGGGTCAATGAGCAGTTCTTC	CASRGPAGVNEQFF
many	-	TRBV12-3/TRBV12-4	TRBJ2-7	TGTGCCAGCAGTTGGGGGACCAGTGGGTACGAGCAGTACTTC	CASSWGTSGYEQYF
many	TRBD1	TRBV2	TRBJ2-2	TGTGCCAAGAGAGGGGGCTCGAACACCGGGGAGCTGTTTTTT	CAKRGGSNTGELFF
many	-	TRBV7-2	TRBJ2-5	TGTGCCAGCAGCTTAGTAGGCGGGACGTACCAAGAGACCCAGTACTTC	CASSLVGGTYQETQYF
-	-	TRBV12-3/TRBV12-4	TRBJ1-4	TGTGCCAGCAGTTTTCAAAATGAAAAACTGTTTTTT	CASSFQNEKLFF
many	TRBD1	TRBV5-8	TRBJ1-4	TGTGCCAGCAGCAACGGGACAGCCGCAACTAATGAAAAACTGTTTTTT	CASSNGTAATNEKLFF
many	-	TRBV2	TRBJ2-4	TGTGCCAGCACTCGGGTCTTAGGACAGAAACTAGCCAAAAACATTCAGTACTTC	CASTRVLGQKLAKNIQYF
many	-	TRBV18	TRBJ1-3	TGTGCCAGCTCACCACCGACGAGGGGAGACACCATATATTTT	CASSPPTRGDTIYF
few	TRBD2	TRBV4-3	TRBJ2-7	TGCGCCAGCAGCCAAGGTTTTAGCGGGGGAACCTACGAGCAGTACTTC	CASSQGFSGGTYEQYF
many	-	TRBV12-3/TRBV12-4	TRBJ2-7	TGTGCCAGCACGGGGGGCAACGAGCAGTACTTC	CASTGGNEQYF
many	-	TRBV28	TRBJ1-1	TGTGCCACCATAAAAGGGGACCCCACTGAAGCTTTCTTT	CATIKGDPTEAFF
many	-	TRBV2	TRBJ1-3	TGTGCCAGCAGTGCGGTCCGGTACTCTGGAAACACCATATATTTT	CASSAVRYSGNTIYF
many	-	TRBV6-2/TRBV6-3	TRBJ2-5	TGTGCCAGCAGTGGCGGCAGTTCGGCCCAGTACTTC	CASSGGSSAQYF
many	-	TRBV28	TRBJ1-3	TGTGCCAGCAGTTTCATGGGGGCAAGTAGAATACGAAACACCATATATTTT	CASSFMGASRIRNTIYF
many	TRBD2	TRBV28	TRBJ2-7	TGTGCCAGCAGTCTACTACTAGCGGACACCTACGAGCAGTACTTC	CASSLLLADTYEQYF
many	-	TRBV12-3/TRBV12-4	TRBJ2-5	TGTGCCAGCAGTCCCTCAACGGGAGTGGCTGAGACCCAGTACTTC	CASSPSTGVAETQYF
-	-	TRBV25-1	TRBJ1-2	TGTGCCAGCAGTGACTGGAGGGCCCCGGGTCGGGGCTACACCTTC	CASSDWRAPGRGYTF
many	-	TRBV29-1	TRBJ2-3	TGCAGCGTTGAACTAGCAGATACGCAGTATTTT	CSVELADTQYF
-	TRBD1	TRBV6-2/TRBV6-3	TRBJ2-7	TGTGCCAGCGGCGAACCGGGACAGGGGGCGTACGAGCAGTACTTC	CASGEPGQGAYEQYF
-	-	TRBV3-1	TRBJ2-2	TGTGCCAGCAGCCAACGCCGTCTAGTGGGCACCGGGGAGCTGTTTTTT	CASSQRRLVGTGELFF